These T cell receptor beta chains were read from a single sample in a study of spatial heterogeneity in lung cancer. TCRdb reprocessed the 5' RACE reads with MiXCR, giving one entry per CDR3 protein. This table holds 20,000 to 25,000 distinct CDR3 sequences, approximately 4.8% found once. The sample here was lung tumor tissue, taken at surgery. The receptors originated from a male donor with early-stage non-small cell lung cancer. Each CDR3 is given with its conserved first and last residue. The order of the fields is V gene, CDR3 length, D gene, clone size, J gene, CDR3 DNA, CDR3 protein. A D gene is named only where the DNA matches it firmly. Only some rows state a clone size, as once, few, many or a class for expanded clones.

TRBV3-1	14	NA	many	TRBJ2-3	TGTGCCAGCAGCCAAGATCTGCTCCCAGATACGCAGTATTTT	CASSQDLLPDTQYF
TRBV20-1	10	NA	many	TRBJ1-1	TGCAGTGCCGTACAGTCTGAAGCTTTCTTT	CSAVQSEAFF
TRBV6-1	13	NA	NA	TRBJ1-5	TGTGCCAGCAGAGCTCGGATAGCTCAGCCCCAGCATTTT	CASRARIAQPQHF
TRBV3-1	15	NA	many	TRBJ1-5	TGTGCCAGCAGCCAAGACCATGGGTATCGTCAGCCCCAGCATTTT	CASSQDHGYRQPQHF
TRBV28	15	TRBD2	many	TRBJ2-7	TGTGCCAGCACCCTACCCCATAGCGGGAGTGTCGAGCAGTACTTC	CASTLPHSGSVEQYF
TRBV6-4	15	TRBD2	many	TRBJ2-1	TGTGCCAGCAGAGTACTAGCGGGGGCCCACAATGAGCAGTTCTTC	CASRVLAGAHNEQFF
TRBV6-2/TRBV6-3	19	TRBD1	many	TRBJ1-5	TGTGCCAGCAGCAGCCCGGGACAGGGGGCTCCCTTCAGCAATCAGCCCCAGCATTTT	CASSSPGQGAPFSNQPQHF
TRBV12-3/TRBV12-4	14	NA	medium-sized	TRBJ2-2	TGTGCCAGCAGTGCCGATAAACCGGGCGGGGAGCTGTTTTTT	CASSADKPGGELFF
TRBV6-2/TRBV6-3	16	NA	NA	TRBJ1-5	TGTGCCAGCAGCCGCCCTACAGGGAATGGTAATCAGCCCCAGCATTTT	CASSRPTGNGNQPQHF
TRBV27	14	NA	many	TRBJ2-1	TGTGCCAGCAGTTTGACAGGATCCTACAATGAGCAGTTCTTC	CASSLTGSYNEQFF
TRBV5-1	15	NA	many	TRBJ2-5	TGCGCCAGCAGCTTGGGCCTGGGCCCACAAGAGACCCAGTACTTC	CASSLGLGPQETQYF
TRBV5-1	15	NA	many	TRBJ1-5	TGCGCCAGCAGCTTGGCACCCGATCGGGGTCAGCCCCAGCATTTT	CASSLAPDRGQPQHF
TRBV20-1	17	TRBD2	many	TRBJ2-1	TGCAGTGCCGAAAAACCGGGACTAGCGGGAGGAATGAATGAGCAGTTCTTC	CSAEKPGLAGGMNEQFF
TRBV5-1	15	NA	many	TRBJ1-3	TGCGCCAGCAGCTTGATTGGAGACTCTGGAAACACCATATATTTT	CASSLIGDSGNTIYF
TRBV4-3	12	NA	many	TRBJ2-1	TGCGCCAGCAGGAGCAACTACAATGAGCAGTTCTTC	CASRSNYNEQFF
TRBV25-1	14	NA	few	TRBJ2-4	TGTGCCAGCAGTGAAGCAGGGTACAAAAACATTCAGTACTTC	CASSEAGYKNIQYF
TRBV7-8	16	NA	many	TRBJ1-2	TGTGCCAGCAGCTTAATTAGCTCCGACAGTTACTATGGCTACACCTTC	CASSLISSDSYYGYTF
TRBV5-6	15	NA	few	TRBJ2-3	TGTGCCAGCAGCTTTCGGGGCTCCGGGCCAGATACGCAGTATTTT	CASSFRGSGPDTQYF
TRBV6-2/TRBV6-3	14	TRBD2	NA	TRBJ2-1	TGTGCCAGCAGCCCTACTAGCGGGAGGGCTGAGCAGTTCTTC	CASSPTSGRAEQFF
TRBV2	12	NA	many	TRBJ1-4	TGTGCCAGCAGTGGCGTGGGCGAAAAACTGTTTTTT	CASSGVGEKLFF
TRBV7-8	13	NA	many	TRBJ1-5	TGTGCCAGCAGCTTAGTGGACAATCAGCCCCAGCATTTT	CASSLVDNQPQHF
TRBV30	14	NA	NA	TRBJ2-2	TGTGCCTGGAGCCAGGGAGTTGCGACCGGGGAGCTGTTTTTT	CAWSQGVATGELFF
TRBV2	15	TRBD2	many	TRBJ2-1	TGTGCCAGCAGGGATAGCGGGAGTTCCTACAATGAGCAGTTCTTC	CASRDSGSSYNEQFF
TRBV10-1	13	NA	medium-sized	TRBJ2-3	TGCGCAGTACCCGGCAGGGCTCCAGATACGCAGTATTTT	CAVPGRAPDTQYF
TRBV12-3/TRBV12-4	14	NA	many	TRBJ2-3	TGTGCCAGCAAACCAGGGGCTAGCACAGATACGCAGTATTTT	CASKPGASTDTQYF
TRBV27	13	NA	many	TRBJ1-2	TGTGCCAGCAGTTTCGGACAGAACTATGGCTACACCTTC	CASSFGQNYGYTF
TRBV7-3	17	TRBD2	NA	TRBJ2-3	TGTGCCAGCAGCTTATCCCGGTTCGCTAGCGGGGCAGATACGCAGTATTTT	CASSLSRFASGADTQYF